The clone carrying this T cell receptor beta chain was picked up a small number of times. Its antigen is unidentified. Expressed TCRB transcripts were sequenced, since all the RNA that had been isolated was reverse transcribed. Measured with immunoSEQ multiplex PCR; TCRdb has only the in-frame clones, and not every one. Here the sample spans about 180,000 clones, less than 10% being singletons. The data stem from a study of beta chain features in type 1 diabetes. Regarding the study as a whole: Type 1 diabetes patients had fewer VDJ junction insertions and more deletions. It was possible that PCR favored shorter templates, equally so in patients and controls. People with Type 1 diabetes carried modestly yet significantly shorter TCRB CDR3s in all four CD4+ subsets. Healthy donors had naive, central memory and Treg TCRB repertoires that appeared less similar than those seen among patients.

Germline V gives CDR1 SGHDT, CDR2 YYEEEE. The CDR3 has 14 residues. V was cut by 4 bases and J by 5 bases, with 13 bases left in between. The chain employs TRBV5-6 and TRBJ2-1; weak D call: TRBD1 (5 bases). The sequence came from a man in his late teens or twenties with type 1 diabetes. The sequencing sample was made of central memory CD4+ T cells from blood. CDR3 nucleotide sequence: TGTGCCAGCAGCGATGTCTCAGGGAACAATGAGCAGTTCTTC. Translated: CASSDVSGNNEQFF.